This T cell receptor (beta chain) is drawn from a study of shared clonotypes between healthy human individuals. Deletions cut 5 bases from V and 6 bases from J, with 13 bases between. The germline V gene has CDR1 MNHEY and CDR2 SMNVEV (reference sequence). The CDR3 has 13 residues. The sample holds a few counts of this clone. The method was immunoSEQ multiplex PCR; TCRdb's version includes in-frame clones alone and lacks a portion of them. The profile shows 700,000 or so clones, roughly 78% of them singletons. Sample: memory CD4+ T cells sorted from blood. Subset: CD45RA-negative fraction. The receptor was isolated from a woman aged 25 to 39 in good health. The V and J genes are TRBV27 and TRBJ1-1; D is ambiguous. The CDR3 DNA is TGTGCCAGCAGTGGTTCCCTAAGGGCTGAAGCTTTCTTT. Its protein product is CASSGSLRAEAFF.